The entry below describes one TCR beta chain. This clonotype was recorded a few times. Its antigen is still unknown. The record has no base qualities; no much larger clone is one base away. The data originate from a study of blood T cells in healthy people across ages (dated by TCRdb to about 2015). At the level of the whole study: In model experiments, template switching captured roughly one uniquely barcoded TCR beta cDNA molecule for every two T cells. Using deep sequencing normalized with unique cDNA molecular identifiers, the study measured how TCR beta repertoire diversity changes with age. The donors were divided into four age groups: young (average approximately 16 years), middle-aged (about 41), aged (around 59) and long-lived (roughly 82). To avoid experimental bias, donors of different ages were distributed randomly across sequencing lanes. The study analyzed two additional independent replicas of 1 million unique cDNA reads from the same blood draw for two donors, one aged 18 to 30 and one aged 80 or older. Study-level results and caveats: The CMV infection status of donors was not known, potentially confounding age-related changes in expanded clonotypes. Estimates of total diversity based on one million sequenced T cells were considered lower bounds and underestimates. As age increased, observed TCR beta diversity per million T cells dropped in a roughly linear way, and a significant reduction was already evident by age about 40. A strong correlation was found between observed TCR beta diversity and the percentage of naive T cells measured by flow cytometry. The long-lived group showed more naive CD4+ T cells, fewer expanded clones and increased TCR diversity than the aged group, suggesting age selection. Conclusive comparison of naive and antigen-experienced compartments was prevented by the profiling of bulk unsorted PBMCs.

Library construction relied on 5' RACE. Sequencing was carried out with an Illumina HiSeq 2500. A second PCR of about 7 to 12 cycles was run with a J-beta primer mix and a sample-barcoded 5' primer. A template-switch 5' adaptor carrying 12 random nucleotides introduced a unique molecular identifier onto each TCR beta cDNA molecule. At least 2.5 million CDR3-containing paired-end reads were obtained from each sample. The Mint cDNA synthesis kit, primed by a TRBC-specific oligonucleotide, was used to synthesize first-strand cDNA from all RNA. After uracil-DNA glycosylase treatment, a first 18-cycle PCR used universal primers M1SS and BC2_uni_R on all cDNA. On the study's bioinformatics: For normalization, 1 million high-quality reads, each with a distinct molecular identifier, were randomly selected from each sample. Reads with shared molecular identifiers were discarded instead of being binned into consensus sequences. MiTCR, with a Q25 quality threshold and the strictest error-elimination algorithm, was used for CDR3 identification, clonotype clustering and error correction. A nonparametric unseen species model with Euler transformation was used to estimate lower-bound total TCR beta diversity. TCRdb reprocessed the public reads (quality trimming at Q25 with fastp, clone calling with MiXCR) and kept in-frame beta chains. Rows are unified per CDR3 protein, each entry keeping the most common DNA and genes. These V and J calls derive from TCRdb rather than the authors' analysis. The sample data list 600,000 to 650,000 distinct CDR3 sequences, and roughly 50% of these were observed just once. About two fifths of the sample is in the top ten clones.

Via the germline V gene, CDR1 is SGHTA and CDR2 FQGNSA. The CDR3 numbers 13 residues from cysteine through phenylalanine. Only the CDR3 DNA is retained, 39 bases long and in frame from the first base. V was cut back by 7 bases and J by 6 bases, leaving a gap of 13 bases between them. Systemically healthy Caucasian individuals from Russia, 39 in total and aged roughly 6 to 90 years, were included as donors. Each donor gave about 9.7 milliliters of peripheral blood, drawn into EDTA-treated Vacutainer tubes. PBMCs were isolated by Ficoll-Paque density-gradient centrifugation, with at least 7 million obtained per sample. Total RNA was extracted from PBMCs with Trizol reagent, with at least 6 micrograms obtained per sample. For every donor, flow cytometry on a PBMC aliquot measured the percentage of naive CD45RAhigh/CD27high T cells.

The TCR sequence derives from a man aged 60 to 75 in good health. The chain is encoded by TRBV7-2 joined to TRBJ2-1, and the D gene may be TRBD1, 5 bases matching. Sequenced: blood. The CDR3 amino acid sequence is: CASTYWGPNEQFF. The nucleotide sequence is given as TGTGCCAGCACCTACTGGGGCCCCAATGAGCAGTTCTTC.